This TCR beta chain was observed in a study of T cell changes during pregnancy in multiple sclerosis. Per the germline V gene, CDR1 is LNHDA and CDR2 is SQIVND (reference sequence). The length of the CDR3 is 17 residues. V lost 2 bases, J lost 3 bases, and 9 bases stayed unmatched. Assay: immunoSEQ multiplex PCR; the TCRdb copy retains only in-frame clones and omits some. The table records roughly 86,000 clones, approximately 92% of them present only once. Material: peripheral blood, obtained in the first trimester of pregnancy. This sequence originates from a female donor with multiple sclerosis, enrolled in a pregnancy study. V is TRBV19 and J is TRBJ1-5, with 8 bases matching TRBD1. CDR3 DNA: TGTGCCAGTAGTATAACGCAGGGGGCACCCTTCAATCAGCCCCAGCATTTT. Residues: CASSITQGAPFNQPQHF.